Shown below are 5 T cell receptor beta chains from a single sample sequenced in a study of T cell responses to AZD1222 COVID-19 vaccine. Data came from immunoSEQ multiplex PCR; TCRdb stores just in-frame clones and leaves some out. The data hold some 64,000 clones, with over 75% observed a single time. Sequencing was performed on peripheral blood, taken on day 0 of AZD1222 vaccination. The receptors derive from an adult in good health.

In its sample, this clone was seen once. The chain employs TRBV5-1 and TRBJ2-7, with 10 bases matching TRBD2. V shed 0 bases and J 2 bases; nucleotides not matched to a gene: 14. The CDR3 has 19 amino acids. The V gene's germline CDR1 is SGHRS and CDR2 YFSETQ. The CDR3 is CASSLEVGFTSGVAYEQYF. The DNA for the CDR3 is TGCGCCAGCAGCTTGGAGGTCGGGTTTACTAGCGGGGTGGCCTACGAGCAGTACTTC.

This chain joins TRBV28 and TRBJ1-1, with D perhaps matching TRBD1 (5 bases). Germline assignment: CDR1 MDHEN and CDR2 SYDVKM. The CDR3 consists of 14 residues. Deletions cut 4 bases from V and 2 bases from J, with 11 bases between. The CDR3 region has the DNA TGTGCCAGCAGTTCCGGGGGGACCAACACTGAAGCTTTCTTT. This translates into CASSSGGTNTEAFF. The full variable domain, rest sourced from reference TRBV28 and TRBJ1-1, is DVKVTQSSRYLVKRTGEKVFLECVQDMDHENMFWYRQDPGLGLRLIYFSYDVKMKEKGDIPEGYSVSREKKERFSLILESASTNQTSMYLCASSSGGTNTEAFFGQGTRLTVV.

The gene calls are TRBV11-3 and TRBJ2-7; unclear D gene. From germline, CDR1 is SGHNT and CDR2 YENEEA. This CDR3 is 15 amino acids long. V lost 1 base to trimming and J lost 3 bases, with 13 bases between them. CDR3 DNA sequence: TGTGCCAGCAGCTTAGGCCCCCCCAACAGCTACGAGCAGTACTTC. Amino acid sequence: CASSLGPPNSYEQYF.

The rearrangement uses TRBV11-2 and TRBJ1-1, with 11 bases identical to TRBD1. This CDR3 is built from 14 residues. Unmatched junction bases numbered 3, after V lost 1 base and J lost 8 bases. Germline CDR1 is SGHAT and CDR2 is FQNNGV. In nucleotides, the CDR3 is TGTGCCAGCAGCTTAGGGGACAGGGGGGAAGAAGCTTTCTTT. It encodes CASSLGDRGEEAFF.

The chain recombines TRBV25-1 with TRBJ2-3; maybe TRBD1 (6 bases). V lost 6 bases to trimming and J lost 0 bases, with 10 bases between them. The length of the CDR3 is 14 residues. Germline CDR1 reads MGHDK; CDR2 reads SYGVNS. The CDR3 DNA reads as TGTGCCAGCAGCGCAGGGGTAAGCACAGATACGCAGTATTTT. Translating it yields CASSAGVSTDTQYF. Drawing the rest from reference TRBV25-1 and TRBJ2-3, the complete variable domain is EADIYQTPRYLVIGTGKKITLECSQTMGHDKMYWYQQDPGMELHLIHYSYGVNSTEKGDLSSESTVSRIRTEHFPLTLESARPSHTSQYLCASSAGVSTDTQYFGPGTRLTVL.